Below, one TCR beta chain is given with its context. Antigen unknown. A single record per CDR3 protein comes from TCRdb applying MiXCR to the 5' RACE reads. The data hold over 150,000 distinct CDR3 sequences, with around 13% observed a single time. The sample belongs to a study of CD8 T cells in ankylosing spondylitis. CDR3 length equals 15 residues. Trimming removed 5 bases at V and 1 base at J, with 12 bases between. The germline V gene encodes CDR1 SEHNR and CDR2 FQNEAQ (reference sequence). Regarding the study as a whole: Enrichment of disease-linked clones was reportedly significant in matched ankylosing spondylitis synovial fluid. A TCR beta motif made of eight highly homologous variants seemed typical of ankylosing spondylitis blood.

Sequencing input: blood, either unsorted or a sorted T cell fraction (not recorded which). This clonotype was obtained from a male donor with ankylosing spondylitis or in good health (not recorded which). The chain combines TRBV7-9 with TRBJ1-5; a weak D match, TRBD1 (6 bases). CDR3 DNA: TGTGCCAGCAGCCCGGAAGGACAGAGCAATCAGCCCCAGCATTTT. It encodes CASSPEGQSNQPQHF.